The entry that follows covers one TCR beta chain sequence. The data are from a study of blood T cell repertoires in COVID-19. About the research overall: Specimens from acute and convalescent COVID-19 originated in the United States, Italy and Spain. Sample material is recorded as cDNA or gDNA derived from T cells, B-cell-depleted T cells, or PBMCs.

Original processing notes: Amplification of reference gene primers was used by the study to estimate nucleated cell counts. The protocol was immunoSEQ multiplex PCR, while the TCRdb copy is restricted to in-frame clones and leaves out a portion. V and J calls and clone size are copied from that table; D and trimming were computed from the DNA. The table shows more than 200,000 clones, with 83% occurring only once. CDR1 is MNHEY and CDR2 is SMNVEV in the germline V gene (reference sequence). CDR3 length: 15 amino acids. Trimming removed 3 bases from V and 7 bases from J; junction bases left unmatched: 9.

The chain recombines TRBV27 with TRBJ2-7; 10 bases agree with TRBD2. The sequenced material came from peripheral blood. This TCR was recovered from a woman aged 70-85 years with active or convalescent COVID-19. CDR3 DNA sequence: TGTGCCAGCAGTTTTTTGGCTAGCGGGAGAGGTGAGCAGTACTTC. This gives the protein CASSFLASGRGEQYF.